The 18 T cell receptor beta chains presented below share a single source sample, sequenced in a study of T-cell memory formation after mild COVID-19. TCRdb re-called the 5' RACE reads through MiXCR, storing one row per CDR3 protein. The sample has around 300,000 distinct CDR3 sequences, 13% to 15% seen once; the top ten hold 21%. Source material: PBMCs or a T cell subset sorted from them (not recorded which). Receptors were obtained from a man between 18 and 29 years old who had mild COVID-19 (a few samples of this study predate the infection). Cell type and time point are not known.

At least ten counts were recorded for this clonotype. This CDR3 is CASSLLAYQETQYF. CDR3 nucleotides: TGTGCCAGCAGCCTTCTAGCGTACCAAGAGACCCAGTACTTC. The rearrangement links TRBV7-2 to TRBJ2-5, with D possibly TRBD2 on 6 matching bases. V lost 5 bases, J lost 0 bases, and 10 bases lay in between. The CDR3 extends over 14 amino acids. The germline V gene encodes CDR1 SGHTA and CDR2 FQGNSA. Full variable domain (remainder filled in from reference TRBV7-2 and TRBJ2-5): GAGVSQSPSNKVTEKGKDVELRCDPISGHTALYWYRQSLGQGLEFLIYFQGNSAPDKSGLPSDRFSAERTGGSVSTLTIQRTQQEDSAVYLCASSLLAYQETQYFGPGTRLLVL.

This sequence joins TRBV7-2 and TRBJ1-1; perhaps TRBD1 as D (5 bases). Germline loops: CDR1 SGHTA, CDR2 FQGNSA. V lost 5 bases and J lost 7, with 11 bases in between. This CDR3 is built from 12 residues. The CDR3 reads CASSPWRGEAFF. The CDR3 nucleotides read TGTGCCAGCAGCCCGTGGAGGGGTGAAGCTTTCTTT.

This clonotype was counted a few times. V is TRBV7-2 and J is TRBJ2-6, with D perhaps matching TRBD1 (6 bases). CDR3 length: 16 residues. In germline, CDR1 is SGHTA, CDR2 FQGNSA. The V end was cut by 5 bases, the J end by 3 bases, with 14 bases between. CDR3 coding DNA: TGTGCCAGCAGCGAGGAAACAGGGTATGGGGCCAACGTCCTGACTTTC. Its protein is CASSEETGYGANVLTF.

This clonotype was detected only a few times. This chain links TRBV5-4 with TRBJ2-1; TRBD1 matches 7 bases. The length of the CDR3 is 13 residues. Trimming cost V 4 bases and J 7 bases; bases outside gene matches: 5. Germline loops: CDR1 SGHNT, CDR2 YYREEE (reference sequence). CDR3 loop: CASSPTGLNEQFF. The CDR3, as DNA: TGTGCCAGCAGCCCGACAGGGCTGAATGAGCAGTTCTTC.

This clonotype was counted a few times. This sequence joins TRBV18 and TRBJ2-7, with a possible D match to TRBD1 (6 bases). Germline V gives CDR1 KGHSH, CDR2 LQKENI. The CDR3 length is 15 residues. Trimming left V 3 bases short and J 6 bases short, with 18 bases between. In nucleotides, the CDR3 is TGTGCCAGCTCACCCGCAGGGGCCTCATGGGTCGAGCAGTACTTC. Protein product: CASSPAGASWVEQYF.

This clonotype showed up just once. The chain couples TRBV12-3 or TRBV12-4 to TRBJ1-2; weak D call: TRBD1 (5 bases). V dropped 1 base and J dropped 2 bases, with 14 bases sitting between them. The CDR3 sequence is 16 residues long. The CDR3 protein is CASSLGVRALNYGYTF. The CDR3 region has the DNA TGTGCCAGCAGTTTAGGAGTCAGGGCCCTAAACTATGGCTACACCTTC.

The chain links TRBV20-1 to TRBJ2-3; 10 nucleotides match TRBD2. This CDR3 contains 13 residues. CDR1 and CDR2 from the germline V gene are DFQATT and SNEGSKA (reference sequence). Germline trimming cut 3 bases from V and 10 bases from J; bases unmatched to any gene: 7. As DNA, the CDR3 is TGCAGTGCTAGTGCGGGACTAGCGTTAGCGCAGTATTTT. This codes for CSASAGLALAQYF.

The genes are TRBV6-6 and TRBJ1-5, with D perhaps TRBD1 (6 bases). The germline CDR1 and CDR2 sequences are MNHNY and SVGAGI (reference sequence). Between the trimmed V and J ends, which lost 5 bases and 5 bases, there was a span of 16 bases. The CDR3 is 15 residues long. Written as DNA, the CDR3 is TGTGCCAGCAGTCTAGCCGGGACACCCGATCAGCCCCAGCATTTT. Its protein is CASSLAGTPDQPQHF.

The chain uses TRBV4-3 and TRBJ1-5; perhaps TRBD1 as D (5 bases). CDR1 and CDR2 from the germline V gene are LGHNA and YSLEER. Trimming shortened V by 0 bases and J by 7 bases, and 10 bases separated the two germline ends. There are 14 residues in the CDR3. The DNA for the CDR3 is TGCGCCAGCAGCCAAGAAACGCGGGGCCAGCCCCAGCATTTT. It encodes CASSQETRGQPQHF.

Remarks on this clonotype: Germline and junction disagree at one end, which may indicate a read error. The CDR3 DNA reads as TGTGCCAGCAGCCAAGGACTAGCGGTCCTTCGCACAGATACGCATTATTTT. This gives the protein CASSQGLAVLRTDTHYF. The rearrangement links TRBV4-2 to TRBJ2-3; 9 bases are shared with TRBD2. CDR3 length equals 17 residues. The germline V gene encodes CDR1 LGHNA and CDR2 YNFKEQ.

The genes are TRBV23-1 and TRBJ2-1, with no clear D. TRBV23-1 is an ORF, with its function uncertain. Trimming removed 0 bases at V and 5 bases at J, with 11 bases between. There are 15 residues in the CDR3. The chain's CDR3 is CASSQSLVLDNEQFF. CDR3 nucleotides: TGCGCCAGCAGTCAATCGTTAGTCCTCGACAATGAGCAGTTCTTC.

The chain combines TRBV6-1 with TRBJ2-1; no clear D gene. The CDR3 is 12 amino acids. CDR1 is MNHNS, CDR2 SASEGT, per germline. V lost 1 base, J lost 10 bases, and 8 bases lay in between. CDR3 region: CASSEGVAEQFF. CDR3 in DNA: TGTGCCAGCAGTGAAGGGGTGGCAGAGCAGTTCTTC.

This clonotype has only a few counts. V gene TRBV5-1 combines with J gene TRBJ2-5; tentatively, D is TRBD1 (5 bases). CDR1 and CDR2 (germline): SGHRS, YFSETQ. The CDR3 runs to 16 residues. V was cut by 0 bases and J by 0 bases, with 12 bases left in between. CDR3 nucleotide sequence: TGCGCCAGCAGCTTGGATGGGGCCTCCTACCAAGAGACCCAGTACTTC. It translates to CASSLDGASYQETQYF.

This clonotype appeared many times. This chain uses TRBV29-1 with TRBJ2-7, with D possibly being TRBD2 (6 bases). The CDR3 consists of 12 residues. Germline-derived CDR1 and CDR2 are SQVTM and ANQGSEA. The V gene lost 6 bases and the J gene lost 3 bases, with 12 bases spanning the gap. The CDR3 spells CSVESGFYEQYF. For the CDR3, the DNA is TGCAGCGTCGAAAGCGGGTTCTACGAGCAGTACTTC.

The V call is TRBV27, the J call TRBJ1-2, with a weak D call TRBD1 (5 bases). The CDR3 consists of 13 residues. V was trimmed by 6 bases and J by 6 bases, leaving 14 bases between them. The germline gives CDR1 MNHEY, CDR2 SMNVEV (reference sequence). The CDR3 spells CASRGGSGNGYTF. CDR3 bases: TGTGCCAGCAGGGGGGGGTCGGGTAATGGCTACACCTTC.

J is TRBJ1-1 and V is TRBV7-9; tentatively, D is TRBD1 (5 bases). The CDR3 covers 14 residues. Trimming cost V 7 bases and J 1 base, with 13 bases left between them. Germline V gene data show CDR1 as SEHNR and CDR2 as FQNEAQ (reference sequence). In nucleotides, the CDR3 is TGTGCCAGCACGCGTGGGGGGACGAACACTGAAGCTTTCTTT. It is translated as CASTRGGTNTEAFF.

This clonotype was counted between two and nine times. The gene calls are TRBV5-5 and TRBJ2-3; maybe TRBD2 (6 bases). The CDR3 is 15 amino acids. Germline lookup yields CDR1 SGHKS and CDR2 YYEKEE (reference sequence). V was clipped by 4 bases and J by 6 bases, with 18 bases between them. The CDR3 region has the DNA TGTGCCAGCAGCGAGACGTGGGTGAGCGGGGATACGCAGTATTTT. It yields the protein CASSETWVSGDTQYF. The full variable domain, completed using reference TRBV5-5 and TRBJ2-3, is DAGVTQSPTHLIKTRGQQVTLRCSPISGHKSVSWYQQVLGQGPQFIFQYYEKEERGRGNFPDRFSARQFPNYSSELNVNALLLGDSALYLCASSETWVSGDTQYFGPGTRLTVL.

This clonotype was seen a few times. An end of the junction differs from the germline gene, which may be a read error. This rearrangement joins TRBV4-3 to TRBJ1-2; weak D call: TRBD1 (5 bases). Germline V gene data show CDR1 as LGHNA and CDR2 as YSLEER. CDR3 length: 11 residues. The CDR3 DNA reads TGCGCCAGCAGCCAAGGGGGGGGACTGAACTTC. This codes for CASSQGGGLNF.